The entry that follows covers one TCR beta chain sequence. Germline CDR1 LGHDT, CDR2 YNNKEL (reference sequence). This CDR3 spans 13 amino acids. Trimming took 4 bases from V and 6 from J; bases not matched to a gene: 5. This sample stems from a study of blood T cell repertoires in COVID-19. Study context: Samples of COVID-19 (acute and convalescent) were obtained from the United States, Italy and Spain.

As originally analysed: For nucleated cells, counts were estimated from reference gene primer amplification. Method: immunoSEQ multiplex PCR; TCRdb's copy keeps in-frame clones and lacks some. The DNA gave D and trimming, while V, J and clone size come from that table. The table records 200,000 or so clones, 83% of them present only once. Participants were aged about 18 to 90 years, lived in 24 US areas, and enrolled virtually. This TCR was recovered from a woman aged 45-65 years who had been exposed to COVID-19. The rearrangement joins TRBV3-1 (or the pseudogene TRBV3-2) to TRBJ2-5; 7 bases are shared with TRBD2. Sequencing was carried out using PBMCs or T cells enriched from blood (not recorded which). CDR3 residues: CASSRGLEKTQYF. CDR3 nucleotides: TGTGCCAGCAGCCGTGGACTAGAGAAGACCCAGTACTTC.